The 23 T cell receptor beta chains below all came from one sample that was sequenced in a study of blood T cell repertoires in COVID-19 (dated by TCRdb to 2019 to 2021). Library preparation used the immunoSEQ multiplex PCR assay. TCRdb's version of the immuneACCESS table is confined to in-frame rearrangements and falls short of the full clone set. An unresolved V gene accounts for under half of the shortfall where checked; the remainder is of unknown origin. The sample records 40,000 to 50,000 clones, 70% to 90% of which are singletons. Approximately 10% of the sample is taken by the ten largest. Specimen: peripheral blood. All receptors come from a man in his forties or fifties with active COVID-19.

V is TRBV19 and J is TRBJ1-3; maybe TRBD1 (5 bases). Per the germline V gene, CDR1 is LNHDA and CDR2 is SQIVND (reference sequence). V dropped 2 bases and J dropped 0 bases, with 8 bases sitting between them. The length of the CDR3 is 15 residues. The CDR3 DNA reads TGTGCCAGTAGTATACGGGGGACCTCTGGAAACACCATATATTTT. As protein: CASSIRGTSGNTIYF.

The chain links TRBV27 to TRBJ2-7, with D perhaps TRBD1 (6 bases). Trimming removed 6 bases from V and 2 bases from J, with 17 bases in between. CDR1 and CDR2 (germline): MNHEY, SMNVEV (reference sequence). The CDR3 runs to 15 residues. The DNA for the CDR3 is TGTGCCAGCAGGGTGACACCGGGACAAACCTACGAGCAGTACTTC. Residues: CASRVTPGQTYEQYF.

This clone came up once. CDR3 sequence (DNA): TGTGCCAGCAGTCGGGACAGGGAGGGATCCTACGAGCAGTACTTC. Encoded protein: CASSRDREGSYEQYF. The chain couples TRBV2 to TRBJ2-7; 9 bases fit TRBD1. The J segment lost 1 base and the V segment lost 5 bases, leaving 6 bases of the junction unmatched. Germline V gene data show CDR1 as SNHLY and CDR2 as FYNNEI. CDR3 size: 15 residues.

The chain employs TRBV28 and TRBJ1-2; possibly TRBD1 for D (5 bases). This CDR3 is built from 12 residues. The germline V gene has CDR1 MDHEN and CDR2 SYDVKM. Trimming stripped 2 bases from V and 6 bases from J, with 7 bases between. CDR3 in DNA: TGTGCCAGCAGTTTAATAGGGGATGGCTACACCTTC. It translates to CASSLIGDGYTF.

This clone was seen more than once but under ten times. The chain recombines TRBV6-5 with TRBJ1-3; no reliable D call. CDR3 length equals 14 residues. Trimming took off 7 bases at V and 1 base at J, with 11 bases between the two ends. Germline CDR1 and CDR2: MNHEY and SVGAGI. CDR3 amino acids: CASNPRGSGNTIYF. Written as DNA, the CDR3 is TGTGCCAGCAACCCCAGAGGGTCTGGAAACACCATATATTTT.

The V and J genes are TRBV18 and TRBJ2-5; possible D gene TRBD1, 6 bases. Trimming took off 4 bases at V and 3 bases at J, with 15 bases between the two ends. Germline-derived CDR1 and CDR2 are KGHSH and LQKENI. This CDR3 is 15 amino acids long. The CDR3 protein is CASSQSRDTEETQYF. CDR3 bases: TGTGCCAGCTCACAGAGCCGGGACACAGAAGAGACCCAGTACTTC.

CDR3: CASSPTSVGTQYF. The CDR3 nucleotides read TGTGCCAGCAGTCCAACAAGCGTCGGCACGCAGTATTTT. The gene calls are TRBV14 and TRBJ2-3; D not resolved. V lost 6 bases and J lost 9, with 16 bases in between. Germline CDR1 is SGHDN and CDR2 is FVKESK. This CDR3 contains 13 residues.

In nucleotides, the CDR3 is TGTGCCAGTAGTATGGATGCCGGGACTAGCGTGGGAGATACGCAGTATTTT. Its protein is CASSMDAGTSVGDTQYF. The V and J genes are TRBV19 and TRBJ2-3; 10 positions agree with TRBD2. The germline gives CDR1 LNHDA, CDR2 SQIVND (reference sequence). The CDR3 sequence is 17 residues long. J lost 5 bases, V lost 3 bases, and 11 bases had no gene match.

This chain's CDR3 is CSATREETQYF. The CDR3 DNA is TGCAGTGCTACCAGGGAAGAGACCCAGTACTTC. The rearrangement uses TRBV20-1 and TRBJ2-5, with D possibly TRBD1 on 5 matching bases. Germline V CDR1 and CDR2: DFQATT, SNEGSKA (reference sequence). Trimming took 4 bases from V and 3 from J, leaving 6 bases between them. This CDR3 is built from 11 residues.

This clone appeared a single time. The chain is built from TRBV7-2 and TRBJ2-1, with 9 bases matching TRBD2. V lost 3 bases, J lost 4 bases, and 4 bases stayed unmatched. Germline CDR1 and CDR2: SGHTA and FQGNSA. The CDR3 has 15 residues. The CDR3 is CASSFSGGHYNEQFF. DNA of the CDR3: TGTGCCAGCAGCTTTAGCGGGGGACATTACAATGAGCAGTTCTTC.

The CDR3 coding sequence is TGTGCCAGTACCGTCGACAGGGGGCTTGGCTACACCTTC. Protein sequence: CASTVDRGLGYTF. This sequence joins TRBV6-5 and TRBJ1-2; 10 bases match TRBD1. V was pared by 9 bases and J by 7 bases, with 8 bases of the junction left unmatched. The CDR3 extends over 13 amino acids. Germline lookup yields CDR1 MNHEY and CDR2 SVGAGI.

The table lists this clone with a few counts. The V and J genes are TRBV2 and TRBJ1-5; perhaps TRBD1 as D (6 bases). The CDR3 sequence is 18 residues long. V lost 6 bases to trimming and J lost 2 bases, with 23 bases between them. The germline V gene has CDR1 SNHLY and CDR2 FYNNEI. As DNA, the CDR3 is TGTGCCAGCAGGAGCAACAGAGGGGGATATGCGGGCAATCAGCCCCAGCATTTT. It encodes CASRSNRGGYAGNQPQHF. Full variable domain (missing parts from reference TRBV2 and TRBJ1-5): EPEVTQTPSHQVTQMGQEVILRCVPISNHLYFYWYRQILGQKVEFLVSFYNNEISEKSEIFDDQFSVERPDGSNFTLKIRSTKLEDSAMYFCASRSNRGGYAGNQPQHFGDGTRLSIL.

The chain recombines TRBV6-5 with TRBJ2-7; perhaps TRBD1 as D (6 bases). Germline CDR1 reads MNHEY; CDR2 reads SVGAGI. Trimming stripped 7 bases from V and 0 bases from J, with 16 bases between. This CDR3 contains 15 residues. CDR3 sequence reads: CASIGSGHNSYEQYF. The CDR3 DNA follows: TGTGCCAGCATAGGGTCGGGACATAACTCCTACGAGCAGTACTTC.

This clone was detected only once. The chain employs TRBV3-1 (or the pseudogene TRBV3-2) and TRBJ2-5; a weak D match, TRBD2 (7 bases). The V and J ends lost 2 bases and 6 bases respectively, with 28 bases between them. The length of the CDR3 is 19 residues. The germline CDR1 and CDR2 sequences are LGHDT and YNNKEL (reference sequence). The CDR3 loop reads CASSQPRERGGGLQKTQYF. CDR3 nucleotides: TGTGCCAGCAGCCAACCACGGGAGAGGGGCGGGGGCCTCCAGAAGACCCAGTACTTC.

The chain carries TRBV3-1 (or the pseudogene TRBV3-2) and TRBJ2-1; D possibly corresponds to TRBD2 (6 bases). The germline V and J ends were trimmed by 5 bases and 5 bases, with 16 bases remaining between them. The CDR3 is made up of 15 amino acids. Germline V gene lookup returns CDR1 LGHDT and CDR2 YNNKEL (reference sequence). The CDR3 sequence is CASSRSSAGNNEQFF. Here the CDR3 DNA reads TGTGCCAGCAGCAGGAGCTCAGCGGGCAACAATGAGCAGTTCTTC.

This rearrangement joins TRBV7-2 to TRBJ2-7; 7 bases are shared with TRBD2. The V segment lost 6 bases and the J segment 0 bases; nucleotides outside the gene matches: 11. The CDR3 length is 16 residues. Germline V lookup: CDR1 SGHTA, CDR2 FQGNSA. CDR3 sequence (DNA): TGTGCCAGCAGTTTAAGCGGGGTTTCTCCCTCCTACGAGCAGTACTTC. Its protein product is CASSLSGVSPSYEQYF.

The chain employs TRBV28 and TRBJ1-4; a weak D match, TRBD1 (6 bases). The CDR3 spans 15 residues. Looked up from germline, CDR1 is MDHEN and CDR2 is SYDVKM. V lost 4 bases to trimming and J lost 3 bases, with 12 bases between them. The CDR3 DNA is TGTGCCAGCAGTTCCGCAGGGGTTTCTAATGAAAAACTGTTTTTT. It specifies CASSSAGVSNEKLFF. The complete variable domain, with remaining parts taken from reference TRBV28 and TRBJ1-4, reads DVKVTQSSRYLVKRTGEKVFLECVQDMDHENMFWYRQDPGLGLRLIYFSYDVKMKEKGDIPEGYSVSREKKERFSLILESASTNQTSMYLCASSSAGVSNEKLFFGSGTQLSVL.

V usage is TRBV24-1 and J usage is TRBJ2-3, with TRBD1 as a possible D gene (6 bases). V lost 2 bases and J 3 bases, leaving 23 bases between the germline ends. In germline, CDR1 is KGHDR, CDR2 SFDVKD. This CDR3 spans 19 amino acids. In nucleotides, the CDR3 is TGTGCCACCAGTGATTCCACAGGGAGTGCCCCCCTATGGACAGATACGCAGTATTTT. Translated: CATSDSTGSAPLWTDTQYF.

V and J are TRBV7-2 and TRBJ2-4; 10 bases map to TRBD2. The CDR3 contains 17 residues. V dropped 4 bases and J dropped 2; count of bases not matched to a gene: 8. The germline V gene encodes CDR1 SGHTA and CDR2 FQGNSA. In nucleotides, the CDR3 is TGTGCCAGCAGCTCTTTAGGACTAGCGGACCCCAAAAACATTCAGTACTTC. Its translation: CASSSLGLADPKNIQYF.

This clone appeared once. This sequence joins TRBV19 and TRBJ2-7; 12 positions match TRBD1. Losses at the gene ends were 1 base for V and 6 bases for J; bases not matched to a gene: 4. This CDR3 spans 15 amino acids. CDR1 LNHDA and CDR2 SQIVND come from the germline V gene (reference sequence). CDR3 nucleotide sequence: TGTGCCAGTAGTATAGTTGGGACAGGGGGCGCCGAGCAGTACTTC. This codes for CASSIVGTGGAEQYF.

The chain combines TRBV7-9 with TRBJ2-7, with D perhaps matching TRBD1 (5 bases). The CDR3 is 14 residues long. Germline lookup yields CDR1 SEHNR and CDR2 FQNEAQ (reference sequence). V gave up 3 bases and J gave up 1 base, with 10 bases separating them. CDR3 in DNA: TGTGCCAGCAGCTTGTCAGGGCTATCCTACGAGCAGTACTTC. Translating gives CASSLSGLSYEQYF.

This sequence joins TRBV10-3 and TRBJ2-4; D may be TRBD1 (6 bases). Trimming removed 3 bases from V and 14 bases from J, with 11 bases in between. The CDR3 length is 11 residues. Germline lookup yields CDR1 ENHRY and CDR2 SYGVKD. CDR3: CAISDLGDKYF. The CDR3 bases are TGTGCCATCAGTGACCTTGGGGACAAGTACTTC.

The V call is TRBV5-1, the J call TRBJ1-2; 8 bases align to TRBD1. V lost 4 bases, J lost 6 bases, and 8 bases stayed unmatched. The CDR3 has 14 amino acids. Germline-derived CDR1 and CDR2 are SGHRS and YFSETQ. CDR3 DNA sequence: TGCGCCAGCAGCCAGGGACAGGCGAGAAATGGCTACACCTTC. Amino acid sequence: CASSQGQARNGYTF.